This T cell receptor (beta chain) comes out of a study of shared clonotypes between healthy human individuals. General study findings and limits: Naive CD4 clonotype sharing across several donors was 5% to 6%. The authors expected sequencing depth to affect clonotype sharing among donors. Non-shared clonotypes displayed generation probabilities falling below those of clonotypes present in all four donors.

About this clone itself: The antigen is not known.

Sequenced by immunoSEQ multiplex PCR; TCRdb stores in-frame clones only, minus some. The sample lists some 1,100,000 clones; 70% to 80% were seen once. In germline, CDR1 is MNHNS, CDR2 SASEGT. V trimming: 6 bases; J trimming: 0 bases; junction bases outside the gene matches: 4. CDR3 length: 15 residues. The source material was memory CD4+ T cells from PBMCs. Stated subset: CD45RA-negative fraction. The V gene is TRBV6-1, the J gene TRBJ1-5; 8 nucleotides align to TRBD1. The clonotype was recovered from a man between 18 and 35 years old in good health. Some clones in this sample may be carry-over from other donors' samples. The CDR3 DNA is TGTGCCAGCAGAACAGGGGGTGGTAGCAATCAGCCCCAGCATTTT. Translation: CASRTGGGSNQPQHF.